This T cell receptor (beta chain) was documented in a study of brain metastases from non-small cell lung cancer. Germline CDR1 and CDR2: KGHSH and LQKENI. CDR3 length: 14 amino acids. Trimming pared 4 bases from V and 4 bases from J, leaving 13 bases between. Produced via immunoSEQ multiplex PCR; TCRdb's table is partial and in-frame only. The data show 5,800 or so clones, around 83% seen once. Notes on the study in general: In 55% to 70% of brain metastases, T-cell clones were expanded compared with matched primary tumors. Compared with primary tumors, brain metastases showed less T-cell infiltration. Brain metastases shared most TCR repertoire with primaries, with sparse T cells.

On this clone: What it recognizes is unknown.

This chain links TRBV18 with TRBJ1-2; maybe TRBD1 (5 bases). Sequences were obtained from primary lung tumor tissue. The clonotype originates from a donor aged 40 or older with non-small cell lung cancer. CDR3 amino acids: CASSLDRDLYGYTF. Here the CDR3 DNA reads TGTGCCAGCTCACTCGACCGGGACCTCTATGGCTACACCTTC.